Listed below are T cell receptor beta chains from one sample, sequenced in a study of tumor-infiltrating lymphocytes in primary liver carcinoma. TCRdb redid the calling of the multiplex PCR reads with MiXCR, one entry per CDR3 protein. Of 100,000 to 150,000 distinct CDR3 sequences listed, 50% to 65% are singletons. Sequencing was performed on liver tumor tissue from sampling region 1. These receptors were collected from a woman in her sixties with primary liver carcinoma and hepatitis B virus infection. Each CDR3 is given with its conserved first and last residue. A D gene is named only where the DNA matches it firmly. The listing skips clone size in some rows; elsewhere it reads once, few, many or a size class.

cdr3_length clone_size d_call j_call v_call cdr3_aa cdr3_nt
15 few TRBD1 TRBJ2-7 TRBV5-1 CASSQRQGGWVEQYF TGCGCCAGCAGCCAGAGACAGGGGGGCTGGGTCGAGCAGTACTTC
11 many - TRBJ1-2 TRBV12-3/TRBV12-4 CASSNRRGYTF TGTGCCAGCAGCAACCGAAGAGGCTACACCTTC
15 - TRBD2 TRBJ2-1 TRBV5-1 CASSETSASDNEQFF TGCGCCAGCAGCGAAACTAGCGCCTCGGACAATGAGCAGTTCTTT
14 - - TRBJ1-6 TRBV19 CASSQSGFGSPLHF TGTGCCAGTAGCCAATCAGGGTTTGGTTCACCCCTCCACTTT
14 many - TRBJ2-7 TRBV6-5 CASSPQGGGYEQYF TGTGCCAGCAGTCCCCAGGGGGGTGGCTACGAGCAGTACTTC
14 - - TRBJ2-7 TRBV12-3/TRBV12-4 CASGLGVSNYEQYF TGTGCCAGCGGTTTAGGGGTCAGTAACTACGAGCAGTACTTC
16 many - TRBJ2-3 TRBV11-2 CASSLDDRTSTDTQYF TGTGCCAGCAGCTTAGATGACCGGACTAGCACAGATACGCAGTATTTT
13 once - TRBJ2-1 TRBV11-3 CASNAGGYNLQFF TGTGCCAGCAATGCCGGGGGCTACAATCTGCAGTTCTTC
13 many - TRBJ2-7 TRBV6-5 CASSGTLSYEQYF TGTGCCAGCAGTGGGACCCTCTCCTACGAGCAGTACTTC
13 - - TRBJ2-3 TRBV20-1 CSAGARARGTQYF TGCAGTGCGGGGGCGAGGGCCCGAGGTACGCAGTATTTT
15 - - TRBJ1-1 TRBV5-1 CASSPGQIRNTEAFF TGCGCCAGCAGCCCAGGACAGATTCGGAACACTGAAGCTTTCTTC
17 many TRBD2 TRBJ2-7 TRBV2 CASSAAAGAAHAYEQYF TGTGCCAGCAGTGCGGCAGCGGGGGCAGCCCACGCCTACGAGCAGTACTTC
14 few - TRBJ2-5 TRBV5-1 CASSKQVLQETQYF TGCGCCAGCAGCAAACAGGTTCTTCAAGAGACCCAGTACTTC
16 - TRBD2 TRBJ2-3 TRBV11-2 CASSTGLAGHTDTQYF TGTGCCAGCAGCACTGGACTAGCAGGGCACACAGATACGCAGTATTTT
17 - TRBD2 TRBJ2-1 TRBV5-4 CASSPGGLALIYNEKFF TGTGCCAGCAGTCCTGGGGGACTAGCCCTTATCTACAATGAGAAGTTCTTC
13 few - TRBJ2-7 TRBV13 CASSVSRSYEQYF TGTGCCAGCAGCGTCAGTCGCTCCTACGAGCAGTACTTC
15 - TRBD2 TRBJ2-1 TRBV11-2 CASNSGLAVYNEQFF TGTGCCAGCAACTCAGGGCTAGCGGTCTACAATGAGCAGTTCTTC
15 - - TRBJ2-5 TRBV11-1 CANSSQTWGRETQYF TGTGCCAACAGCTCCCAGACTTGGGGCCGAGAGACCCAGTACTTC
17 - TRBD2 TRBJ2-2 TRBV2 CASSEFRGGRGTGELFF TGTGCCAGCAGTGAATTTCGGGGAGGGAGGGGCACCGGGGAGCTGTTTTTT
15 - - TRBJ2-7 TRBV11-2 CANSLLSGSSYEQYF TGTGCCAACAGCTTGTTAAGCGGTAGCTCCTACGAGCAGTACTTC
14 - - TRBJ2-2 TRBV11-3 CASSLLGITGELSF TGTGCCAGCAGCTTACTGGGAATCACCGGGGAATTGTCTTTT
17 once - TRBJ2-1 TRBV25-1 CASSETKLWSSYNEQFF TGTGCCAGCAGTGAAACAAAGTTATGGAGCTCCTACAATGAGCAGTTCTTC
13 few TRBD1 TRBJ1-2 TRBV10-3 CAIRAGGTGGYTF TGTGCCATCAGGGCAGGGGGAACGGGTGGCTACACCTTC
15 few TRBD1 TRBJ1-2 TRBV24-1 CATSDSARTGDGYTF TGTGCCACCAGTGATTCGGCCCGGACAGGTGACGGCTACACCTTC
14 medium-sized - TRBJ2-7 TRBV11-2 CASSPQQDSYEQYF TGTGCCAGCAGCCCCCAACAGGATTCCTACGAGCAGTACTTC
14 - - TRBJ1-1 TRBV14 CASSQVGGFSEAFF TGTGCCAGCAGCCAAGTGGGGGGATTCTCTGAAGCTTTCTTT
15 many - TRBJ2-1 TRBV10-3 CAISEMGVGLGEQFF TGTGCCATCAGTGAGATGGGGGTAGGTTTGGGTGAGCAGTTCTTC
11 many - TRBJ1-5 TRBV12-3/TRBV12-4 CASSERGSQHF TGTGCCAGCTCGGAGAGGGGTTCCCAGCATTTT
12 - TRBD1 TRBJ2-7 TRBV24-1 CATTGTGGEQYF TGTGCCACAACCGGGACAGGAGGCGAGCAGTACTTC
12 - - TRBJ2-7 TRBV7-9 CASSRRDYEQYF TGTGCCAGCAGCCGCCGGGACTACGAGCAGTACTTC
14 once TRBD1 TRBJ1-5 TRBV6-1 CASIRTGRDQPQHF TGTGCCAGCATTCGGACAGGACGAGATCAGCCCCAGCATTTT
18 - - TRBJ2-1 TRBV11-3 CASSSVFNSLITYNEQFF TGTGCCAGCAGCTCAGTCTTCAACTCTCTAATTACCTACAATGAGCAGTTCTTC
16 many - TRBJ2-2 TRBV6-6 CASSPTRNPNTGELFF TGTGCCAGCAGCCCAACTCGCAATCCGAACACCGGGGAGCTGTTTTTT
14 once - TRBJ1-1 TRBV11-2 CASSLGPGDVGTFF TGTGCCAGCAGCTTAGGGCCAGGGGACGTGGGAACTTTCTTT
14 many TRBD1 TRBJ2-3 TRBV6-1 CASSVRQGLDTQYF TGTGCCAGCAGTGTCAGACAGGGGTTAGATACGCAGTATTTT
15 - - TRBJ1-5 TRBV10-3 CAISESREGNQPQHF TGTGCCATCAGTGAGTCGAGGGAAGGGAATCAGCCCCAGCATTTT
15 - - TRBJ1-1 TRBV30 CAWSTDRSGWTEAFF TGTGCCTGGAGTACAGACAGGTCGGGTTGGACTGAAGCTTTCTTT
15 - - TRBJ2-5 TRBV29-1 CSVDFGGGLGKTQYF TGCAGCGTTGATTTCGGCGGAGGGCTGGGGAAGACCCAGTATTTC
14 - - TRBJ2-5 TRBV5-1 CASSAGQWQETQYF TGCGCCAGCAGCGCGGGACAGTGGCAAGAGACCCAGTACTTC
15 few - TRBJ2-7 TRBV13 CASSWQGKSSYEQYF TGTGCCAGCAGCTGGCAGGGCAAGAGCTCCTACGAGCAGTACTTC
15 - - TRBJ1-4 TRBV5-1 CASSSWGATNEKLFF TGCGCCAGCAGCTCATGGGGTGCAACTAATGAAAAACTGTTTTTT
14 - - TRBJ1-1 TRBV5-8 CASTLAEGLTEAFF TGTGCCAGCACCTTGGCGGAGGGGTTAACTGAAGCTTTCTTT
16 - TRBD2 TRBJ2-7 TRBV11-2 CASTTSGREARWEQYF TGTGCCAGCACGACTTCTGGGCGGGAGGCAAGGTGGGAGCAGTACTTC
18 few - TRBJ2-1 TRBV13 CASSSPPPLRSSYNEQFF TGTGCCAGCAGCTCCCCCCCTCCCCTTAGGAGCTCCTACAATGAGCAGTTCTTC
15 - TRBD2 TRBJ2-2 TRBV5-4 CASSRLAGNTGELFF TGTGCCAGCAGCCGACTAGCGGGGAACACCGGGGAGCTGTTTTTT
16 few TRBD2 TRBJ2-1 TRBV6-1 CASSARLAGRDNEQFF TGTGCCAGCAGTGCCCGACTAGCGGGGAGGGATAATGAGCAGTTCTTC
16 medium-sized TRBD1 TRBJ2-7 TRBV11-2 CASSLESGTGWDEQYF TGTGCCAGCAGCTTAGAGAGCGGGACAGGGTGGGACGAGCAGTACTTC
15 many - TRBJ2-1 TRBV14 CASSVGGDPGNEQFF TGTGCCAGCAGCGTCGGAGGGGACCCAGGGAATGAGCAGTTCTTC
14 medium-sized - TRBJ2-5 TRBV11-1 CASSLGPTGETQYF TGTGCCAGCAGCTTAGGACCCACTGGGGAGACCCAGTACTTC